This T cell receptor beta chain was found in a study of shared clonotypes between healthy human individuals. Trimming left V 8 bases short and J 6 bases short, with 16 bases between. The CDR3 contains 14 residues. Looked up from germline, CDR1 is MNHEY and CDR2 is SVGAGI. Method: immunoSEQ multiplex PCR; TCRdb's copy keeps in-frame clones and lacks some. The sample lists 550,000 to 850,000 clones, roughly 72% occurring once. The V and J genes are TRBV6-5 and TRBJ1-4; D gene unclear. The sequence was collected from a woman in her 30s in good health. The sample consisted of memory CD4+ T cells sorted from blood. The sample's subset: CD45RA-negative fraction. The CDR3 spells CASAKRAADEKLFF. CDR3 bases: TGTGCCAGCGCGAAGCGGGCCGCGGATGAAAAACTGTTTTTT.